These 20 T cell receptor beta chains were all obtained from the same sample, sequenced in a study of T cells after yellow fever vaccination. TCRdb analysed the 5' RACE reads with MiXCR anew, one entry per CDR3 protein. The sample carries hundreds of thousands of distinct CDR3 sequences, about 3.5% recorded once. The specimen was PBMCs, collected on the day of the yellow fever booster vaccination. These receptors originate from a man between 18 and 35 years old who received the YFV17D yellow fever vaccine.

V and J are TRBV12-3 or TRBV12-4 and TRBJ2-3, with D perhaps matching TRBD2 (6 bases). The germline V and J ends were trimmed by 6 bases and 0 bases, with 22 bases remaining between them. The CDR3 contains 18 residues. The CDR3 DNA follows: TGTGCCAGCAGGAACCCCCCTGTGGGGGGACCTAGCACAGATACGCAGTATTTT. This sequence encodes CASRNPPVGGPSTDTQYF.

This clonotype has ten or more counts. The J gene is TRBJ2-5, the V gene TRBV20-1, with TRBD1 as a possible D gene (6 bases). The CDR3 spans 13 residues. V lost 7 bases, J lost 1 base, and 13 bases lay in between. CDR1 DFQATT and CDR2 SNEGSKA come from the germline V gene (reference sequence). CDR3 in DNA: TGCAGTGTTACAGGGCAAGGCCAAGAGACCCAGTACTTC. Translated, it gives CSVTGQGQETQYF.

At least ten counts were recorded for this clonotype. V gene TRBV18 combines with J gene TRBJ2-3, with 10 bases matching TRBD1. The CDR3 loop spans 13 amino acids. In germline, CDR1 is KGHSH, CDR2 LQKENI. J was trimmed by 7 bases and V by 6 bases; bases with no gene match: 4. The CDR3 DNA reads TGTGCCAGCTCCCGGGACAGGGGAAATACGCAGTATTTT. As protein: CASSRDRGNTQYF. The full variable domain, completed using reference TRBV18 and TRBJ2-3, is NAGVMQNPRHLVRRRGQEARLRCSPMKGHSHVYWYRQLPEEGLKFMVYLQKENIIDESGMPKERFSAEFPKEGPSILRIQQVVRGDSAAYFCASSRDRGNTQYFGPGTRLTVL.

This clonotype was counted only a few times. The chain carries TRBV5-1 and TRBJ2-1; 9 nucleotides align to TRBD2. The germline V gene encodes CDR1 SGHRS and CDR2 YFSETQ. The CDR3 covers 16 residues. Unmatched junction bases numbered 7, after V lost 0 bases and J lost 6 bases. The CDR3 DNA is TGCGCCAGCAGCTTGGCCGGGCGGGGGGGCCCCAATGAGCAGTTCTTC. It is translated as CASSLAGRGGPNEQFF.

This clonotype was observed many times. The V gene is TRBV5-6, the J gene TRBJ2-7; tentative D call: TRBD1 (6 bases). V dropped 4 bases and J dropped 0 bases, with 8 bases sitting between them. CDR1 and CDR2 from the germline V gene are SGHDT and YYEEEE. This CDR3 has 13 residues. The DNA of the CDR3 is TGTGCCAGCAGCAGAGGGGGCTCCTACGAGCAGTACTTC. Residues: CASSRGGSYEQYF.

This sequence joins TRBV6-2 or TRBV6-3 and TRBJ1-2; D remains ambiguous. Germline V gene sequence: CDR1 MNHEY, CDR2 SVGEGT. V lost 2 bases and J 8 bases, leaving 15 bases between the germline ends. CDR3 size: 14 residues. CDR3 sequence: CASSYTGVGEGYTF. The DNA of the CDR3 is TGTGCCAGCAGTTACACGGGTGTCGGAGAAGGCTACACCTTC.

This clonotype was observed a few times. This chain links TRBV29-1 with TRBJ2-1; D is perhaps TRBD1 (5 bases). Germline loops: CDR1 SQVTM, CDR2 ANQGSEA. Trimming shortened V by 3 bases and J by 4 bases, and 19 bases separated the two germline ends. The CDR3 runs to 16 residues. Written as DNA, the CDR3 is TGCAGCGTTGAGGTAGGGGATGTAGTATCTTACAATGAGCAGTTCTTC. This sequence encodes CSVEVGDVVSYNEQFF.

DNA for the CDR3: TGTGCCACCAGTGCCACAGGGGGAAACATTCAGTACTTC. This gives the protein CATSATGGNIQYF. The rearrangement links TRBV24-1 to TRBJ2-4; 8 nucleotides agree with TRBD1. The CDR3 runs to 13 residues. Germline loops: CDR1 KGHDR, CDR2 SFDVKD. V shed 5 bases, J shed 6 bases, and the junction held 2 bases outside the gene matches.

V and J are TRBV5-1 and TRBJ2-3, with D possibly being TRBD2 (5 bases). CDR3 size: 15 residues. Between the trimmed V and J ends, which lost 4 bases and 5 bases, there was a span of 17 bases. The germline gives CDR1 SGHRS, CDR2 YFSETQ. This CDR3 reads CASSLQDVGLDTQYF. The CDR3 DNA is TGCGCCAGCAGCCTGCAGGATGTCGGACTAGATACGCAGTATTTT. Full variable domain (remainder filled in from reference TRBV5-1 and TRBJ2-3): KAGVTQTPRYLIKTRGQQVTLSCSPISGHRSVSWYQQTPGQGLQFLFEYFSETQRNKGNFPGRFSGRQFSNSRSEMNVSTLELGDSALYLCASSLQDVGLDTQYFGPGTRLTVL.

The chain combines TRBV19 with TRBJ1-1; no clear D. The V gene lost 6 bases and the J gene lost 8 bases, with 13 bases spanning the gap. Germline CDR1 is LNHDA and CDR2 is SQIVND (reference sequence). This CDR3 has 12 residues. CDR3 sequence: CASRLTVGEAFF. The CDR3 nucleotides read TGTGCCAGTAGGTTAACGGTCGGCGAAGCTTTCTTT.

This clonotype came up many times. The J gene is TRBJ2-2, the V gene TRBV7-2; D uncertain. CDR3 size: 16 residues. V was pared by 5 bases and J by 4 bases, with 17 bases between. Germline values: CDR1 SGHTA, CDR2 FQGNSA. CDR3 in DNA: TGTGCCAGCAGCCCCCGCTGGACCAGCGCCACCGGGGAGCTGTTTTTT. Translation gives CASSPRWTSATGELFF.

The gene calls are TRBV20-1 and TRBJ1-3; D not resolved. Germline V lookup: CDR1 DFQATT, CDR2 SNEGSKA (reference sequence). V was cut by 0 bases and J by 2 bases, with 14 bases left in between. The CDR3 spans 16 residues. The CDR3 nucleotides read TGCAGTGCTAGAGATCGGCCGGGAAGAGCTGGAAACACCATATATTTT. It specifies CSARDRPGRAGNTIYF.

This chain uses TRBV28 with TRBJ2-7; perhaps TRBD2 as D (6 bases). The germline gives CDR1 MDHEN, CDR2 SYDVKM. This CDR3 is built from 14 residues. Written as DNA, the CDR3 is TGTGCCAGCAGCTCCCGGACCGGGGGATACGAGCAGCACGTC. Translation: CASSSRTGGYEQHV.

Many counts were recorded for this clonotype. The chain uses TRBV4-1 and TRBJ2-1, with D tentatively TRBD1 (5 bases). Between the trimmed V and J ends, which lost 3 bases and 4 bases, there was a span of 16 bases. The CDR3 runs to 16 residues. Per the germline V gene, CDR1 is MGHRA and CDR2 is YSYEKL. The CDR3 nucleotides are TGCGCCAGCAGCCAGGTCAGGGTGACGCTATACAATGAGCAGTTCTTC. It specifies CASSQVRVTLYNEQFF.

The chain joins TRBV6-6 to TRBJ2-1; possible D gene TRBD2, 7 bases. CDR1 is MNHNY, CDR2 SVGAGI, per germline (reference sequence). This CDR3 comprises 16 residues. The V end was cut by 0 bases, the J end by 4 bases, with 13 bases between. The CDR3 loop reads CASSYSGGTKYNEQFF. For the CDR3, the DNA is TGTGCCAGCAGTTACTCGGGGGGGACAAAATACAATGAGCAGTTCTTC.

This clonotype has a count of ten or more. V gene TRBV5-1 combines with J gene TRBJ2-1, with 7 nucleotides matching TRBD1. V lost 5 bases, J lost 3 bases, and 5 bases stayed unmatched. There are 14 residues in the CDR3. CDR1 is SGHRS and CDR2 is YFSETQ in the germline V gene. The CDR3 sequence is CASSGQADYNEQFF. The CDR3 coding sequence is TGCGCCAGCAGTGGACAGGCCGACTACAATGAGCAGTTCTTC.

This clonotype was observed many times. The V call is TRBV18, the J call TRBJ1-3, with D tentatively TRBD1 (6 bases). V lost 4 bases, J lost 2 bases, and 15 bases lay in between. CDR1 and CDR2 from the germline V gene are KGHSH and LQKENI. CDR3 length: 16 amino acids. The CDR3: CASSRSGTIPGNTIYF. In DNA form, the CDR3 reads TGTGCCAGCTCACGGTCAGGGACAATACCTGGAAACACCATATATTTT.

This clonotype was detected ten times or more. The chain couples TRBV7-3 to TRBJ2-2, with D unresolved. Germline V CDR1 and CDR2: SGHTA, FQGTGA. Trimming shortened V by 1 base and J by 5 bases, and 8 bases separated the two germline ends. The CDR3 consists of 14 residues. The CDR3 DNA follows: TGTGCCAGCAGCTTAAGTTCGGCAACCGGGGAGCTGTTTTTT. Protein sequence: CASSLSSATGELFF.

This clonotype was picked up many times. DNA for the CDR3: TGTGCCAGCAGCCAACAGGGACTTAATGAAAAACTGTTTTTT. Translation gives CASSQQGLNEKLFF. V gene TRBV14 combines with J gene TRBJ1-4; tentative D call: TRBD1 (5 bases). The CDR3 totals 14 residues. Per the germline V gene, CDR1 is SGHDN and CDR2 is FVKESK. Trimming left V 2 bases short and J 4 bases short, with 8 bases between.

Ten or more counts support this clonotype. This chain links TRBV7-9 with TRBJ1-2; D is unresolved. The germline gives CDR1 SEHNR, CDR2 FQNEAQ (reference sequence). This CDR3 region has 15 residues. The V gene lost 3 bases and the J gene lost 4 bases, with 15 bases spanning the gap. CDR3 in DNA: TGTGCCAGCAGCTTCGGAGGCGGAGTTAGCTATGGCTACACCTTC. This encodes CASSFGGGVSYGYTF.